Presented here are 29 T cell receptor beta chains from one specimen sequenced in a study of T cells in Graves' hyperthyroidism and ophthalmopathy. TCR beta CDR3 sequences were amplified from RNA transcripts. In the first-round RT-PCR of the TCR CDR3, the HTBI primer set was used. TCRdb re-called the multiplex PCR reads through MiXCR, storing one row per CDR3 protein. The sample has a few hundred thousand distinct CDR3 sequences, 13% to 15% seen once; the top ten hold about an eighth. Sequencing was carried out using blood. The receptors come from a woman aged 40-49 years with Graves' hyperthyroidism that later progressed to Graves' ophthalmopathy.

This clonotype was recorded at least ten times. The chain has TRBV12-3 or TRBV12-4 and TRBJ1-6, with TRBD1 as a possible D gene (5 bases). The CDR3 has 14 amino acids. With 4 bases removed from V and 9 bases from J, the gap between germline ends came to 13 bases. CDR3 sequence: CASSSGTAASPLHF. The CDR3 nucleotides read TGTGCCAGCAGTTCAGGGACCGCCGCTTCACCCCTCCACTTT.

V is TRBV20-1 and J is TRBJ2-7, with TRBD1 matching 9 bases. The CDR3 sequence is 14 residues long. Germline V CDR1 and CDR2: DFQATT, SNEGSKA (reference sequence). V lost 6 bases to trimming and J lost 5 bases; unmatched junction nucleotides: 11. The CDR3 loop is CSAIQTGGGHEQYF. For the CDR3, the DNA is TGCAGTGCAATCCAGACAGGGGGTGGACACGAGCAGTACTTC.

This clonotype came up a few times. The gene calls are TRBV29-1 and TRBJ1-2; D is unresolved. The CDR3 runs to 10 residues. CDR1 is SQVTM, CDR2 ANQGSEA, per germline. Trimming took off 3 bases at V and 8 bases at J, with 7 bases between the two ends. CDR3 loop: CSVDDIGYTF. As DNA, the CDR3 is TGCAGCGTTGATGACATAGGCTACACCTTC.

This clonotype was recorded at least ten times. The V and J genes are TRBV2 and TRBJ1-1, with a weak D call TRBD1 (6 bases). Trimming took 5 bases from V and 4 from J, leaving 17 bases between them. From germline, CDR1 is SNHLY and CDR2 FYNNEI. The CDR3 loop spans 15 amino acids. The CDR3 DNA reads TGTGCCAGCAGTAACGGGCAGGGGATACGCACTGAAGCTTTCTTT. It translates to CASSNGQGIRTEAFF.

This clonotype was detected ten times or more. V usage is TRBV14 and J usage is TRBJ1-4; no reliable D call. Germline V CDR1 and CDR2: SGHDN, FVKESK. V lost 4 bases and J 7 bases, leaving 7 bases between the germline ends. The CDR3 sequence is 12 residues long. The CDR3 is CASSRPSEKLFF. In nucleotides, the CDR3 is TGTGCCAGCAGCCGTCCCTCTGAAAAACTGTTTTTT.

This clonotype was seen repeatedly, ten times or more. This sequence joins TRBV28 and TRBJ2-3; a possible D gene is TRBD2 (5 bases). Germline lookup yields CDR1 MDHEN and CDR2 SYDVKM. This CDR3 is built from 16 residues. V was cut by 5 bases and J by 3 bases, with 18 bases left in between. CDR3 DNA sequence: TGTGCCAGCAGTACCGAGAGGGCCTGGTTTACAGATACGCAGTATTTT. It specifies CASSTERAWFTDTQYF. Full variable domain (missing parts from reference TRBV28 and TRBJ2-3): DVKVTQSSRYLVKRTGEKVFLECVQDMDHENMFWYRQDPGLGLRLIYFSYDVKMKEKGDIPEGYSVSREKKERFSLILESASTNQTSMYLCASSTERAWFTDTQYFGPGTRLTVL.

In its sample, this clonotype was seen a few times. V gene TRBV18 combines with J gene TRBJ2-7; the D is unclear. The V and J ends lost 3 bases and 3 bases respectively, with 12 bases between them. Germline values: CDR1 KGHSH, CDR2 LQKENI. The CDR3 spans 14 residues. CDR3 sequence reads: CASSPLPEDYEQYF. Here the CDR3 DNA reads TGTGCCAGCTCACCCCTTCCCGAGGACTACGAGCAGTACTTC.

The table lists this clonotype with many counts. The chain links TRBV28 to TRBJ2-3; D is perhaps TRBD2 (5 bases). V lost 5 bases and J 4 bases, leaving 13 bases between the germline ends. Germline-derived CDR1 and CDR2 are MDHEN and SYDVKM. This CDR3 is built from 14 residues. The CDR3 sequence: CASSQLGMADTQYF. The CDR3 coding sequence is TGTGCCAGCAGTCAACTAGGAATGGCAGATACGCAGTATTTT.

This clonotype came up many times. This sequence joins TRBV28 and TRBJ1-5; D gene uncertain. The CDR3 is 16 residues long. Germline CDR1 and CDR2: MDHEN and SYDVKM. Trimming pared 1 base from V and 2 bases from J, leaving 12 bases between. CDR3 loop: CASSLLHESGNQPQHF. The DNA of the CDR3 is TGTGCCAGCAGTTTATTACACGAGTCGGGCAATCAGCCCCAGCATTTT.

This clonotype appeared many times. V and J are TRBV3-1 and TRBJ1-4; maybe TRBD1 (6 bases). The CDR3 has 14 amino acids. Per the germline V gene, CDR1 is LGHDT and CDR2 is YNNKEL (reference sequence). Trimming took off 4 bases at V and 0 bases at J, with 6 bases between the two ends. The CDR3 is CASSRQATNEKLFF. DNA for the CDR3: TGTGCCAGCAGCCGACAGGCAACTAATGAAAAACTGTTTTTT.

This clonotype was observed at least ten times. The chain carries TRBV20-1 and TRBJ2-7; TRBD2 aligns across 7 bases. CDR1 is DFQATT, CDR2 SNEGSKA, per germline (reference sequence). The CDR3 has 14 amino acids. V dropped 1 base and J dropped 6; count of bases not matched to a gene: 9. In nucleotides, the CDR3 is TGCAGTGCTAGAGTGGGCGGGAGTACAGGCGAGCAGTACTTC. Translation: CSARVGGSTGEQYF.

This clonotype has ten or more counts. This chain connects TRBV2 to TRBJ2-2; 9 nucleotides agree with TRBD1. Trimming removed 6 bases from V and 4 bases from J; junction bases left unmatched: 3. The CDR3 is 14 amino acids. CDR1 and CDR2 (germline): SNHLY, FYNNEI. The CDR3 nucleotides are TGTGCCAGCAGAAAGACAGGGGGCACCGGGGAGCTGTTTTTT. This encodes CASRKTGGTGELFF.

In this sample, this clonotype turned up many times. The chain employs TRBV28 and TRBJ2-2, with D possibly matching TRBD2 (5 bases). CDR1 and CDR2 from the germline V gene are MDHEN and SYDVKM. Between the trimmed V and J ends, which lost 7 bases and 6 bases, there was a span of 18 bases. There are 15 residues in the CDR3. DNA of the CDR3: TGTGCCAGCAACGGGATTCGGGGAAGGGCCGGGGAGCTGTTTTTT. Residues: CASNGIRGRAGELFF.

The CDR3 spells CASRGVGWPEAGNEQFF. In DNA, the CDR3 is TGTGCCAGCAGGGGAGTAGGTTGGCCGGAAGCAGGCAATGAGCAGTTCTTC. This sequence joins TRBV28 and TRBJ2-1; D is possibly TRBD2 (5 bases). CDR1 is MDHEN, CDR2 SYDVKM, per germline. Trimming pared 6 bases from V and 6 bases from J, leaving 24 bases between. The CDR3 has 17 residues.

This clonotype has ten or more counts. Being one base from a much bigger clone, this may be a read error. The gene calls are TRBV11-2 and TRBJ2-1; TRBD2 agrees at 8 bases. This CDR3 has 17 amino acids. Losses at the gene ends were 2 bases for V and 9 bases for J; bases not matched to a gene: 15. From germline, CDR1 is SGHAT and CDR2 FQNNGV. The CDR3 loop is CASSLPPGLDPDSEQFF. The CDR3 DNA follows: TGTGCCAGCAGCTTACCACCGGGACTAGATCCAGACAGTGAGCAGTTCTTC.

CDR3 sequence reads: CASSRPPLSSGANTGELFF. In nucleotides, the CDR3 is TGCGCCAGCAGCCGACCCCCCCTCTCTAGCGGAGCGAACACCGGGGAGCTGTTTTTT. The chain couples TRBV4-1 to TRBJ2-2; 7 bases line up with TRBD2. V dropped 4 bases and J dropped 0; count of bases not matched to a gene: 14. This CDR3 is 19 amino acids long. The germline V gene encodes CDR1 MGHRA and CDR2 YSYEKL.

This clonotype was detected many times. V gene TRBV3-1 combines with J gene TRBJ2-5; 8 bases agree with TRBD1. In germline, CDR1 is LGHDT, CDR2 YNNKEL (reference sequence). V trimming: 5 bases; J trimming: 1 base; junction bases outside the gene matches: 9. The CDR3 has 16 residues. The CDR3 here is CASSYYTGGLQETQYF. The CDR3 DNA reads TGTGCCAGCAGCTACTATACAGGGGGTCTCCAAGAGACCCAGTACTTC.

The table lists this clonotype with many counts. The J gene is TRBJ2-1, the V gene TRBV2; possibly TRBD1 for D (5 bases). The CDR3 has 15 residues. The germline gives CDR1 SNHLY, CDR2 FYNNEI. The V and J ends lost 7 bases and 6 bases respectively, with 19 bases between them. This chain's CDR3 is CASTKKGYLVNEQFF. CDR3 DNA sequence: TGTGCCAGCACTAAAAAGGGGTACCTAGTCAATGAGCAGTTCTTC.

A few counts support this clonotype. This chain connects TRBV25-1 to TRBJ2-5, with TRBD2 identical over 8 bases. This CDR3 spans 16 amino acids. In germline, CDR1 is MGHDK, CDR2 SYGVNS. Germline trimming cut 3 bases from V and 7 bases from J; bases unmatched to any gene: 13. The CDR3 sequence: CASSDPTGTSIGTQYF. CDR3 nucleotide sequence: TGTGCCAGCAGTGACCCTACCGGGACTAGTATCGGGACCCAGTACTTC.

The rearrangement links TRBV18 to TRBJ2-1; D unresolved. The ends were cut back, 2 bases at V and 5 bases at J, with 13 bases in the middle. The germline V gene has CDR1 KGHSH and CDR2 LQKENI. The CDR3 is 15 amino acids. CDR3 loop: CASSPVGFRDNEQFF. CDR3 DNA sequence: TGTGCCAGCTCACCAGTCGGATTTCGGGACAATGAGCAGTTCTTC.

This clonotype came up many times. The genes are TRBV11-2 and TRBJ2-3; 13 bases are shared with TRBD2. Germline CDR1 SGHAT, CDR2 FQNNGV. There are 20 residues in the CDR3. J was trimmed by 3 bases and V by 5 bases; bases with no gene match: 17. In nucleotides, the CDR3 is TGTGCCAGCAGCCCAATAAGGTGGACTAGCGGGAGTAAGAGAACAGATACGCAGTATTTT. Translating gives CASSPIRWTSGSKRTDTQYF.

The chain couples TRBV10-1 to TRBJ2-1; 10 nucleotides align to TRBD2. In germline, CDR1 is WNHNN, CDR2 SYGVQD (reference sequence). The CDR3 is made up of 13 amino acids. The ends lost 8 bases at V and 8 bases at J; junction bases unmatched: 6. The CDR3 spells CASGSGGSHEQFF. In DNA form, the CDR3 reads TGCGCCAGCGGTAGCGGGGGGAGCCATGAGCAGTTCTTC.

This clonotype appeared many times. This chain connects TRBV28 to TRBJ1-5; 9 nucleotides line up with TRBD1. The CDR3 totals 17 residues. V shed 6 bases and J 4 bases; nucleotides not matched to a gene: 13. Germline V lookup: CDR1 MDHEN, CDR2 SYDVKM. The CDR3 sequence: CASRPTGTGKSNQPQHF. In DNA, the CDR3 is TGTGCCAGCAGGCCTACCGGGACAGGGAAGTCAAATCAGCCCCAGCATTTT.

This clonotype was counted at least ten times. The chain combines TRBV7-8 with TRBJ1-5; D remains unclear. V lost 7 bases, J lost 1 base, and 14 bases lay in between. The CDR3 has 15 residues. Looked up from germline, CDR1 is SGHVS and CDR2 is FQNEAQ. DNA of the CDR3: TGTGCCAGCACCATATCGGTCCAGAGCAATCAGCCCCAGCATTTT. Its protein product is CASTISVQSNQPQHF.

This clonotype was recorded at least ten times. CDR3 region: CASSFLPPSGKVGETQYF. The CDR3 DNA is TGTGCCAGCAGTTTCCTACCCCCTAGCGGGAAGGTTGGGGAGACCCAGTACTTC. J is TRBJ2-5 and V is TRBV27, with 9 nucleotides matching TRBD2. CDR1 is MNHEY and CDR2 is SMNVEV in the germline V gene (reference sequence). CDR3 length equals 18 residues. The V and J ends lost 3 bases and 5 bases, in that order; junction bases with no gene match: 16.

This clonotype was seen only once. The chain carries TRBV6-9 and TRBJ2-5; 8 positions agree with TRBD1. V lost 6 bases to trimming and J lost 1 base; unmatched junction nucleotides: 4. The CDR3 length is 14 residues. In germline, CDR1 is MNHGY, CDR2 SVAAGI. The CDR3 DNA sequence: TGTGCCAGCAGATTAGGGACAGGCCAAGAGACCCAGTACTTC. Its translation is CASRLGTGQETQYF.

In this sample, this clonotype turned up many times. V is TRBV6-2 or TRBV6-3 and J is TRBJ1-4; D gene unclear. The CDR3 is 12 amino acids. V dropped 6 bases and J dropped 7 bases, with 9 bases sitting between them. In germline, CDR1 is MNHEY, CDR2 SVGEGT. CDR3 sequence: CASRQVSEKLFF. The CDR3 DNA sequence: TGTGCCAGCAGGCAAGTCAGTGAAAAACTGTTTTTT.

As concerns this clonotype: A much larger clone differs by one base, so this may be a read error. V gene TRBV7-3 combines with J gene TRBJ2-7; perhaps TRBD2 as D (6 bases). This CDR3 region has 14 residues. Germline V gives CDR1 SGHTA, CDR2 FQGTGA. CDR3 in DNA: TGTACCAGCAGCCCGGGACTGAGCTCCTACGAGCAGTACTTC. It specifies CTSSPGLSSYEQYF.

The gene calls are TRBV10-3 and TRBJ2-5; D is undetermined. CDR1 ENHRY and CDR2 SYGVKD come from the germline V gene. The CDR3 runs to 14 residues. Trimming removed 6 bases from V and 2 bases from J, with 13 bases in between. DNA of the CDR3: TGTGCCATCAGCCGCGGTGGGCAGCAAGAGACCCAGTACTTC. This encodes CAISRGGQQETQYF.